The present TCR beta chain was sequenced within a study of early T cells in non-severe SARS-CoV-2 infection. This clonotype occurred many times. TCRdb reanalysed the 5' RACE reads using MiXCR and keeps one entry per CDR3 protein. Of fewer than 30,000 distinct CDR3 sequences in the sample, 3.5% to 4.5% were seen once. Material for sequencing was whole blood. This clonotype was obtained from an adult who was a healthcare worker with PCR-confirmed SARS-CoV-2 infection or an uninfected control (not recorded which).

The CDR3 reads CASSEGRSYNSPLHF. The DNA for the CDR3 is TGTGCCAGCTCAGAGGGTCGCTCCTATAATTCACCCCTCCACTTT. The genes are TRBV6-6 and TRBJ1-6; D uncertain. Germline values: CDR1 MNHNY, CDR2 SVGAGI (reference sequence). The CDR3 covers 15 residues. V dropped 8 bases and J dropped 0 bases, with 11 bases sitting between them.